Shown below are 26 T cell receptor beta chains from a single sample sequenced in a study of molecular identifiers for immune sequencing clone quantification. TCRdb re-derived calls from the PCR reads in MiXCR, one entry per CDR3 protein. Of about 510,000 distinct CDR3 sequences listed, approximately 25% are singletons. Sequencing was carried out using naive CD8+ T cells from blood, with Jurkat cell RNA spiked in. Described subset: FACS-sorted CD8+CD4-CCR7+CD45RA+ naive T cells. The receptors were gathered from a human donor in good health. Some libraries in this study had Jurkat cell RNA spiked in.

The chain is built from TRBV7-9 and TRBJ2-3; 9 bases agree with TRBD2. V shed 7 bases, J shed 5 bases, and the junction held 7 bases outside the gene matches. The V gene's germline CDR1 is SEHNR and CDR2 FQNEAQ (reference sequence). This CDR3 is 14 amino acids long. CDR3 sequence (DNA): TGTGCCAGCAACTTTAGCGGGGGCTTAGATACGCAGTATTTT. Translated, it gives CASNFSGGLDTQYF.

This clonotype was counted many times. The V call is TRBV30, the J call TRBJ2-7, with 10 nucleotides matching TRBD2. Germline CDR1 and CDR2: GTSNPN and SVGIG (reference sequence). V shed 0 bases and J 7 bases; nucleotides not matched to a gene: 3. The CDR3 sequence is 13 residues long. Written as DNA, the CDR3 is TGTGCCTGGAGTGTACTGACTAGCGGGGAGCAGTACTTC. Its translation: CAWSVLTSGEQYF.

This clonotype came up a few times. The V and J genes are TRBV3-1 and TRBJ2-1; D possibly matches TRBD1 or TRBD2 (5 bases each). The germline gives CDR1 LGHDT, CDR2 YNNKEL (reference sequence). This CDR3 has 15 amino acids. V was trimmed by 4 bases and J by 4 bases, leaving 14 bases between them. CDR3 loop: CASSRDRDPYNEQFF. The CDR3, as DNA: TGTGCCAGCAGCCGGGACCGGGACCCATACAATGAGCAGTTCTTC.

Remarks on this clonotype: One end of the junction fails to match germline, which may point to a read error. The rearrangement uses TRBV12-3 or TRBV12-4 and TRBJ1-5, with a possible D match to TRBD1 (5 bases). The CDR3 totals 16 residues. The DNA for the CDR3 is TGTGCCAGCAGTCCGGGGACCGAGTATAGCAATCAGCCCCGGCATTTT. Its protein product is CASSPGTEYSNQPRHF.

The chain employs TRBV4-3 and TRBJ2-7; weak D call: TRBD2 (5 bases). In germline, CDR1 is LGHNA, CDR2 YSLEER. Trimming cost V 2 bases and J 2 bases, with 7 bases left between them. This CDR3 is built from 13 residues. CDR3 DNA: TGCGCCAGCAGCCAATCGCGGGCCTACGAGCAGTACTTC. It specifies CASSQSRAYEQYF.

The chain joins TRBV7-8 to TRBJ2-7; tentatively, D is TRBD1 or TRBD2 (6 bases each). This CDR3 is built from 13 residues. Germline V gene lookup returns CDR1 SGHVS and CDR2 FQNEAQ. The germline V and J ends were trimmed by 5 bases and 7 bases, with 15 bases remaining between them. DNA for the CDR3: TGTGCCAGCAGCCCCGATGGGGGGCGGGAGCAGTACTTC. Protein product: CASSPDGGREQYF.

The chain links TRBV27 to TRBJ2-7; D uncertain. Germline CDR1 MNHEY, CDR2 SMNVEV (reference sequence). The CDR3 totals 14 residues. V lost 2 bases to trimming and J lost 0 bases, with 8 bases between them. In DNA, the CDR3 is TGTGCCAGCAGTTTAGTTGCGGCCTCCTACGAGCAGTACTTC. Encoded protein: CASSLVAASYEQYF.

J is TRBJ1-2 and V is TRBV7-9; 9 bases map to TRBD1. The V and J ends lost 2 bases and 3 bases, in that order; junction bases with no gene match: 7. The CDR3 totals 16 residues. Per germline, CDR1 SEHNR and CDR2 FQNEAQ (reference sequence). The CDR3 loop is CASSLSPTGGDYGYTF. The CDR3 nucleotides read TGTGCCAGCAGCTTATCCCCCACAGGGGGCGACTATGGCTACACCTTC.

The chain has TRBV2 and TRBJ1-6; 11 nucleotides match TRBD1. The trim removed 4 bases at V and 11 bases at J, leaving 4 bases unmatched. CDR3 length: 14 residues. The germline V gene has CDR1 SNHLY and CDR2 FYNNEI. This CDR3 is CASSAGQGAAPLHF. As DNA, the CDR3 is TGTGCCAGCAGTGCCGGACAGGGGGCCGCACCCCTCCACTTT.

The J gene is TRBJ2-7, the V gene TRBV20-1; the match to TRBD1 covers 9 bases. The V gene's germline CDR1 is DFQATT and CDR2 SNEGSKA (reference sequence). This CDR3 comprises 15 residues. V shed 2 bases, J shed 2 bases, and the junction held 7 bases outside the gene matches. CDR3 sequence reads: CSARILQGATYEQYF. The CDR3 DNA reads as TGCAGTGCTAGAATCCTACAGGGGGCAACCTACGAGCAGTACTTC.

This clonotype was seen many times. The V call is TRBV30, the J call TRBJ2-3, with D tentatively TRBD2 (5 bases). V lost 0 bases, J lost 1 base, and 8 bases lay in between. Germline CDR1 is GTSNPN and CDR2 is SVGIG (reference sequence). The CDR3 runs 14 residues. Written as DNA, the CDR3 is TGTGCCTGGAGTGTTGGGCGGGGCACAGATACGCAGTATTTT. Amino acids: CAWSVGRGTDTQYF.

This clonotype occurred many times. The chain combines TRBV7-9 with TRBJ2-7; 10 nucleotides agree with TRBD1. The ends lost 2 bases at V and 6 bases at J; junction bases unmatched: 4. This CDR3 has 14 residues. Germline V CDR1 and CDR2: SEHNR, FQNEAQ (reference sequence). CDR3 amino acids: CASSLTGTGVEQYF. The CDR3 DNA reads as TGTGCCAGCAGCTTAACCGGGACAGGGGTCGAGCAGTACTTC.

This clonotype was seen more than once but under ten times. This chain links TRBV28 with TRBJ2-3, with a weak D call TRBD2 (5 bases). Trimming removed 3 bases at V and 2 bases at J, with 12 bases between. Germline CDR1 is MDHEN and CDR2 is SYDVKM. There are 15 residues in the CDR3. The CDR3 DNA sequence: TGTGCCAGCAGTTTGTCCGGGGATAACACAGATACGCAGTATTTT. It translates to CASSLSGDNTDTQYF.

The rearrangement joins TRBV19 to TRBJ1-5, with a tentative D call TRBD1 (5 bases). V lost 2 bases and J lost 3, with 8 bases in between. The CDR3 has 14 residues. The germline CDR1 and CDR2 sequences are LNHDA and SQIVND (reference sequence). The CDR3 coding sequence is TGTGCCAGTAGTATATCAGGGTCCAATCAGCCCCAGCATTTT. Protein product: CASSISGSNQPQHF.

With respect to this clonotype: Possible read error: a much larger clone is one base away. The chain links TRBV28 to TRBJ2-7; 12 nucleotides match TRBD2. The germline CDR1 and CDR2 sequences are MDHEN and SYDVKM. There are 15 residues in the CDR3. V shed 11 bases, J shed 7 bases, and the junction held 15 bases outside the gene matches. The CDR3 reads CAPLPIGLAGWEQYF. DNA of the CDR3: TGTGCCCCCCTCCCGATAGGACTAGCGGGATGGGAGCAGTACTTC.

This clonotype was detected a few times. The rearrangement uses TRBV6-2 or TRBV6-3 and TRBJ1-5; no firm D call. Trimming took 2 bases from V and 9 from J, leaving 17 bases between them. This CDR3 is built from 15 residues. CDR1 and CDR2 from the germline V gene are MNHEY and SVGEGT. For the CDR3, the DNA is TGTGCCAGCAGTTACCCTTCCTCTGGGTTTTTGCCCCAGCATTTT. Its translation: CASSYPSSGFLPQHF.

This clonotype was found many times. The chain recombines TRBV24-1 with TRBJ2-2, with 7 bases that match TRBD1. Germline-derived CDR1 and CDR2 are KGHDR and SFDVKD. With V trimmed by 4 bases and J by 5 bases, 12 bases remained unmatched. The length of the CDR3 is 17 residues. The CDR3 loop reads CATSDPDLTGKTGELFF. CDR3 bases: TGTGCCACCAGTGACCCGGATTTGACAGGGAAAACCGGGGAGCTGTTTTTT.

This clonotype appeared many times. The chain links TRBV20-1 to TRBJ2-3, with TRBD2 matching over 8 bases. Unmatched junction bases numbered 14, after V lost 6 bases and J lost 6 bases. From germline, CDR1 is DFQATT and CDR2 SNEGSKA (reference sequence). The CDR3 is 15 amino acids. This chain's CDR3 is CSAKYPSGSRDTQYF. CDR3 coding DNA: TGCAGTGCCAAATATCCAAGCGGGAGTAGGGATACGCAGTATTTT.

The chain uses TRBV19 and TRBJ2-7; a possible D gene is TRBD1 (5 bases). Germline lookup yields CDR1 LNHDA and CDR2 SQIVND (reference sequence). V was shortened by 2 bases and J by 3 bases, with 11 bases between the two germline ends. The CDR3 spans 14 residues. CDR3 sequence reads: CASSITQGVYEQYF. For the CDR3, the DNA is TGTGCCAGTAGTATAACGCAAGGGGTCTACGAGCAGTACTTC.

This clonotype was recorded many times. The chain links TRBV19 to TRBJ2-1; D remains unclear. V was pared by 7 bases and J by 5 bases, with 12 bases between. CDR3 length equals 13 residues. CDR1 and CDR2 (germline): LNHDA, SQIVND (reference sequence). CDR3 coding DNA: TGTGCCAGTACCGAAGAACCGCACAATGAGCAGTTCTTC. Translated: CASTEEPHNEQFF.

There are many counts of this clonotype. The chain is built from TRBV7-9 and TRBJ1-3; D unclear. The V gene lost 4 bases and the J gene lost 0 bases, with 10 bases spanning the gap. The CDR3 contains 15 residues. Germline values: CDR1 SEHNR, CDR2 FQNEAQ (reference sequence). CDR3 in DNA: TGTGCCAGCAGCTCCCCCCTGGGCTCTGGAAACACCATATATTTT. Translated, it gives CASSSPLGSGNTIYF.

The sample holds many counts of this clonotype. This sequence joins TRBV28 and TRBJ2-3; D possibly corresponds to TRBD2 (5 bases). The germline V gene encodes CDR1 MDHEN and CDR2 SYDVKM. The CDR3 covers 12 residues. V lost 5 bases and J 5 bases, leaving 8 bases between the germline ends. For the CDR3, the DNA is TGTGCCAGCAGTATCCGGGGAGATACGCAGTATTTT. Its translation: CASSIRGDTQYF.

Details on this clonotype: This likely comes from a read error, as the CDR3 has no conserved phenylalanine or tryptophan at its end. The chain recombines TRBV18 with TRBJ1-1, with D unresolved. Germline V CDR1 and CDR2: KGHSH, LQKENI. V was pared by 6 bases and J by 2 bases, with 10 bases between. The CDR3 loop spans 13 amino acids. The CDR3 DNA reads TGTGCCAGCTCCCTGAAATTTAACACTGAAGCTTTCTAT. Protein: CASSLKFNTEAFY.

A word on this clonotype: Germline is not matched at one junction end, which may reflect a read error. The chain recombines TRBV6-2 or TRBV6-3 with TRBJ2-5, with TRBD2 matching 7 bases. The CDR3 is made up of 15 amino acids. Looked up from germline, CDR1 is MNHEY and CDR2 is SVGEGT. CDR3 coding DNA: TGTGCCAGCAGTACCCCCCTAGCGGACCAAGAGGCCCAGTACTTC. Amino acid sequence: CASSTPLADQEAQYF.

This clonotype has only a few counts. V gene TRBV9 combines with J gene TRBJ2-7, with a possible D match to TRBD2 (6 bases). Germline CDR1 reads SGDLS; CDR2 reads YYNGEE. V was trimmed by 6 bases and J by 0 bases, leaving 28 bases between them. The length of the CDR3 is 19 residues. CDR3 sequence (DNA): TGTGCCAGCACCGCAGCCCGACAGAGCCTCGGGGGACTCTCCTACGAGCAGTACTTC. Encoded protein: CASTAARQSLGGLSYEQYF. Variable domain in full (rest from reference TRBV9 and TRBJ2-7): DSGVTQTPKHLITATGQRVTLRCSPRSGDLSVYWYQQSLDQGLQFLIQYYNGEERAKGNILERFSAQQFPDLHSELNLSSLELGDSALYFCASTAARQSLGGLSYEQYFGPGTRLTVT.

This clonotype occurred many times. The J gene is TRBJ2-3, the V gene TRBV19; D is uncertain. Looked up from germline, CDR1 is LNHDA and CDR2 is SQIVND (reference sequence). The CDR3 length is 13 residues. V lost 5 bases to trimming and J lost 6 bases, with 12 bases between them. The CDR3 DNA is TGTGCCAGTAGTGTTATCTCAGCGGATACGCAGTATTTT. Residues: CASSVISADTQYF.